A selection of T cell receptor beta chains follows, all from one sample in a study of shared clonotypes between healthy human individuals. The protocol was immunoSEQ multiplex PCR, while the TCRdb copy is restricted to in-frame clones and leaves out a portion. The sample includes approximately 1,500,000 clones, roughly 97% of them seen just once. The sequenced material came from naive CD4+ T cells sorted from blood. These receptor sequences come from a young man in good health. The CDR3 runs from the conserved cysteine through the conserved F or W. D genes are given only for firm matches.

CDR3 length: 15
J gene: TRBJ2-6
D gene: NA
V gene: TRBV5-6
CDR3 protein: CASSSGASGANVLTF
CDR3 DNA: TGTGCCAGCAGTTCAGGGGCGTCAGGGGCCAACGTCCTGACTTTC

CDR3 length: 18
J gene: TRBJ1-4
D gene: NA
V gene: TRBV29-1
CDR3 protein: CSVDQGKRDRRTNEKLFF
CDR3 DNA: TGCAGCGTTGACCAAGGAAAACGAGACAGGAGAACTAATGAAAAACTGTTTTTT

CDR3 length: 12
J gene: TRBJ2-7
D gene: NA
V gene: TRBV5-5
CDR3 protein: CASSRQGGEQYF
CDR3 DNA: TGTGCCAGCAGCCGACAGGGAGGCGAGCAGTACTTC

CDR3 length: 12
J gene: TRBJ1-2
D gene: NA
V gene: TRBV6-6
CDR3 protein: CASSPGQYGYTF
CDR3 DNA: TGTGCCAGCAGTCCCGGACAGTATGGCTACACCTTC

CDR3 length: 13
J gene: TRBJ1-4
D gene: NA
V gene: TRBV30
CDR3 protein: CAWSRGKNEKLFF
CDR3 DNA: TGTGCCTGGAGTAGGGGGAAGAATGAAAAACTGTTTTTT

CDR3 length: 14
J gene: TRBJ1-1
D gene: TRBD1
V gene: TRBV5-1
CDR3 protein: CASSRDRGNTEAFF
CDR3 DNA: TGCGCCAGCAGCCGAGACAGGGGAAACACTGAAGCTTTCTTT

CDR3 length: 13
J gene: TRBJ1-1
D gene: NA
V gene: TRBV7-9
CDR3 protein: CASRGLSNTEAFF
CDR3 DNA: TGTGCCAGCCGGGGACTGTCGAACACTGAAGCTTTCTTT

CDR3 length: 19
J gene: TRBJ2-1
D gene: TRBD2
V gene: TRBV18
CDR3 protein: CASSPRGLAGGSSYNEQFF
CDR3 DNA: TGTGCCAGCTCACCTAGGGGACTAGCGGGAGGGAGCTCCTACAATGAGCAGTTCTTC

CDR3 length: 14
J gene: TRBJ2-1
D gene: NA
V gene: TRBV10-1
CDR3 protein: CATSQRGSYNEQFF
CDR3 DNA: TGCGCCACCTCGCAAAGGGGGTCCTACAATGAGCAGTTCTTC

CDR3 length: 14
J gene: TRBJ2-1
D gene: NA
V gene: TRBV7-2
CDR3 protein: CASSLWTPAGEQFF
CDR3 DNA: TGTGCCAGCAGCTTGTGGACGCCGGCGGGTGAGCAGTTCTTC

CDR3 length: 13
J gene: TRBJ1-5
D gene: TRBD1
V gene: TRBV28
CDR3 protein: CATRGGGNQPQHF
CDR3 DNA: TGTGCCACCAGGGGGGGTGGCAATCAGCCCCAGCATTTT